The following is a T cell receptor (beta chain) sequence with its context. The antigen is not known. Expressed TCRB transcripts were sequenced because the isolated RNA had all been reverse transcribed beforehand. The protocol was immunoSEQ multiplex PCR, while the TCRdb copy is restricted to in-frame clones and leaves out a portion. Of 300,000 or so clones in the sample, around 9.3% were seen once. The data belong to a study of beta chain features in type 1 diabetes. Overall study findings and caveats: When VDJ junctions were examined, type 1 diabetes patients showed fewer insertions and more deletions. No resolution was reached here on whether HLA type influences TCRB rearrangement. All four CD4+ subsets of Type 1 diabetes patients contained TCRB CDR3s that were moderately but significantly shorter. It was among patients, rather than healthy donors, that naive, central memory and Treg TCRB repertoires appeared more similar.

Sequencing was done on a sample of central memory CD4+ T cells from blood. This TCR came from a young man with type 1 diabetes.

Here the CDR3 reads CAISESLGGYERPEQYF. As DNA, the CDR3 is TGTGCCATCAGTGAGTCATTGGGGGGATACGAAAGACCAGAGCAGTACTTC. This chain links TRBV10-3 with TRBJ2-7; the D gene is possibly TRBD2 (6 bases). This CDR3 is built from 17 residues. Germline CDR1 is ENHRY and CDR2 is SYGVKD. The V end was cut by 0 bases, the J end by 7 bases, with 22 bases between.